Given below is one T cell receptor beta chain in context. Its matching antigen is unknown. The entry originates in a study of shared clonotypes between healthy human individuals. Each sorted subset replicate got 200 ng genomic DNA, tens of thousands of genomes. Produced via immunoSEQ multiplex PCR; TCRdb's table is partial and in-frame only. The sample has some 900,000 clones, less than 85% seen once. Study-level points and caveats: Sampling used blood alone; tissue repertoires probably differ. Relative to memory subsets, naive subsets generally showed larger estimated richness.

Specimen: memory CD4+ T cells sorted from blood. The subset was: CD45RA-negative fraction. This receptor was identified in a man aged 18 to 30 in good health.

The CDR3: CASSRGTGKQETQYF. CDR3 coding DNA: TGTGCCAGCAGCAGAGGGACAGGGAAACAAGAGACCCAGTACTTC. The chain is built from TRBV5-8 and TRBJ2-5; 9 bases map to TRBD1. Germline V CDR1 and CDR2: SGHTS, YDEGEE. Trimming removed 4 bases from V and 2 bases from J; junction bases left unmatched: 6. CDR3 size: 15 residues. Looking up the rest from reference TRBV5-8 and TRBJ2-5 gives the full variable domain: EAGVTQSPTHLIKTRGQQATLRCSPISGHTSVYWYQQALGLGLQFLLWYDEGEERNRGNFPPRFSGRQFPNYSSELNVNALELEDSALYLCASSRGTGKQETQYFGPGTRLLVL.